This entry lists 20 T cell receptor beta chains sequenced from one sample in a study of early T cells in non-severe SARS-CoV-2 infection. TCRdb re-called the 5' RACE reads through MiXCR, storing one row per CDR3 protein. The sample shows around 67,000 distinct CDR3 sequences, around 12% of them seen only once. Sequences were obtained from whole blood. The source of these receptors is an adult who was a healthcare worker with PCR-confirmed SARS-CoV-2 infection or an uninfected control (not recorded which).

This clonotype has ten or more counts. This chain uses TRBV5-1 with TRBJ1-1; D remains unclear. Germline V CDR1 and CDR2: SGHRS, YFSETQ. The CDR3 length is 19 residues. The V gene lost 1 base and the J gene lost 7 bases, with 29 bases spanning the gap. The CDR3 coding sequence is TGCGCCAGCAGCTTGATGGGGTCGGGGAAGGATAGTATGTTCGGTGAAGCTTTCTTT. It yields the protein CASSLMGSGKDSMFGEAFF.

This chain joins TRBV6-1 and TRBJ1-2; maybe TRBD1 (5 bases). The CDR3 runs 15 residues. V lost 7 bases to trimming and J lost 4 bases, with 19 bases between them. CDR1 is MNHNS, CDR2 SASEGT, per germline. For the CDR3, the DNA is TGTGCCAGCACCCCGATGATGGGGCAGCGCTATGGCTACACCTTC. It is translated as CASTPMMGQRYGYTF.

V usage is TRBV20-1 and J usage is TRBJ2-3, with 7 positions matching TRBD2. CDR3 length equals 14 residues. The germline CDR1 and CDR2 sequences are DFQATT and SNEGSKA (reference sequence). V shed 0 bases, J shed 1 base, and the junction held 1 base outside the gene matches. The CDR3 bases are TGCAGTGCTAGAGAGGCGGGGGGCACAGATACGCAGTATTTT. Translating it yields CSAREAGGTDTQYF.

This clonotype was recorded many times. The rearrangement joins TRBV3-1 to TRBJ2-3; TRBD2 matches 7 bases. This CDR3 contains 16 residues. Germline loops: CDR1 LGHDT, CDR2 YNNKEL (reference sequence). The junction had 9 bases not matched to a gene; V was cut back by 4 bases and J by 2 bases. DNA of the CDR3: TGTGCCAGCAGCCCCGAAGGGAGGGGCATCACAGATACGCAGTATTTT. This translates into CASSPEGRGITDTQYF.

This clonotype was counted at least ten times. This chain uses TRBV4-3 with TRBJ1-2; D perhaps matches TRBD1 (5 bases). V shed 3 bases and J shed 4 bases, with 15 bases lying between them. The CDR3 consists of 15 residues. From germline, CDR1 is LGHNA and CDR2 YSLEER. Here the CDR3 reads CASSQKRGESYGYTF. CDR3 nucleotide sequence: TGCGCCAGCAGCCAGAAACGAGGGGAGTCCTATGGCTACACCTTC.

The V gene is TRBV20-1, the J gene TRBJ2-2; 16 bases match TRBD2. Per the germline V gene, CDR1 is DFQATT and CDR2 is SNEGSKA (reference sequence). The V gene end was trimmed by 3 bases and the J gene end by 3 bases; junction bases not matched to a gene: 1. The CDR3 runs 16 residues. DNA for the CDR3: TGCAGTGCTAGGGGACTAGCGGGAGGGGACACCGGGGAGCTGTTTTTT. It encodes CSARGLAGGDTGELFF.

This clonotype was counted many times. The chain employs TRBV19 and TRBJ1-5, with 8 bases matching TRBD1. The J segment lost 6 bases and the V segment lost 4 bases, leaving 5 bases of the junction unmatched. The CDR3 runs to 14 residues. CDR1 is LNHDA, CDR2 SQIVND, per germline (reference sequence). The CDR3, as DNA: TGTGCCAGTAGTACCGCAGGGGGCGGTCAGCCCCAGCATTTT. The encoded protein is CASSTAGGGQPQHF.

J is TRBJ1-6 and V is TRBV7-2, with TRBD1 as a possible D gene (6 bases). The CDR3 totals 14 residues. Trimming stripped 5 bases from V and 6 bases from J, with 11 bases between. CDR1 and CDR2 (germline): SGHTA, FQGNSA. The chain's CDR3 is CASSPGHTNSPLHF. For the CDR3, the DNA is TGTGCCAGCAGCCCGGGACACACTAATTCACCCCTCCACTTT.

CDR3 nucleotide sequence: TGTGCCAGTCTACCAGCGTTGGGTCCCTGGCAGCCCCAGCATTTT. This gives the protein CASLPALGPWQPQHF. The chain recombines TRBV6-2 or TRBV6-3 with TRBJ1-5; the D is unclear. This CDR3 contains 15 residues. Germline CDR1 is MNHEY and CDR2 is SVGEGT. Trimming removed 9 bases from V and 7 bases from J, with 22 bases in between.

This clonotype was observed at least ten times. J is TRBJ1-5 and V is TRBV7-2; D call uncertain. Germline assignment: CDR1 SGHTA and CDR2 FQGNSA. V was shortened by 5 bases and J by 0 bases, with 14 bases between the two germline ends. This CDR3 is 16 amino acids long. The CDR3 sequence: CASSPSGSSSNQPQHF. The CDR3 nucleotides are TGTGCCAGCAGCCCCAGCGGGTCGAGTAGCAATCAGCCCCAGCATTTT.

V is TRBV2 and J is TRBJ2-7; 7 bases line up with TRBD1. The CDR3 runs 13 residues. Germline values: CDR1 SNHLY, CDR2 FYNNEI. The V gene end was trimmed by 3 bases and the J gene end by 2 bases; junction bases not matched to a gene: 1. CDR3 DNA sequence: TGTGCCAGCAGTGAGACAGGGACCTACGAGCAGTACTTC. It translates to CASSETGTYEQYF.

This clonotype was recorded once. The chain combines TRBV27 with TRBJ2-7, with 9 bases that match TRBD2. Germline V CDR1 and CDR2: MNHEY, SMNVEV (reference sequence). Germline trimming cut 4 bases from V and 3 bases from J; bases unmatched to any gene: 10. This CDR3 is 16 amino acids long. The CDR3 DNA reads TGTGCCAGCAGTTCATTAGCGGGAGAGACTTTCTACGAGCAGTACTTC. It is translated as CASSSLAGETFYEQYF.

This clonotype was picked up many times. The chain uses TRBV4-2 and TRBJ1-2; D possibly corresponds to TRBD1 (6 bases). V was trimmed by 4 bases and J by 4 bases, leaving 13 bases between them. CDR3 size: 14 residues. Germline loops: CDR1 LGHNA, CDR2 YNFKEQ. Written as DNA, the CDR3 is TGTGCCAGCAGCCCCGACAGGACGTCCTATGGCTACACCTTC. It yields the protein CASSPDRTSYGYTF.

This clonotype was seen at least ten times. The chain couples TRBV4-3 to TRBJ2-7; D is uncertain. The CDR3 contains 15 residues. Trimming pared 0 bases from V and 3 bases from J, leaving 12 bases between. Germline assignment: CDR1 LGHNA and CDR2 YSLEER. The CDR3 spells CASSQEDQVFYEQYF. CDR3 nucleotides: TGCGCCAGCAGCCAAGAAGATCAGGTTTTCTACGAGCAGTACTTC.

There are many counts of this clonotype. The chain recombines TRBV29-1 with TRBJ2-5; D gene uncertain. Germline V gives CDR1 SQVTM, CDR2 ANQGSEA. The V end lost 2 bases, the J end lost 1 base, and 8 bases lay between the germline ends. The CDR3 extends over 13 amino acids. DNA for the CDR3: TGCAGCGTTGAACTGACACGCCAAGAGACCCAGTACTTC. It translates to CSVELTRQETQYF.

The chain carries TRBV5-1 and TRBJ2-7; D call uncertain. V was clipped by 0 bases and J by 2 bases, with 9 bases between them. The CDR3 has 14 amino acids. Looked up from germline, CDR1 is SGHRS and CDR2 is YFSETQ. The CDR3 spells CASSLGPGTYEQYF. CDR3 sequence (DNA): TGCGCCAGCAGCTTGGGTCCGGGTACCTACGAGCAGTACTTC.

The V call is TRBV29-1, the J call TRBJ1-4, with 7 bases fitting TRBD1. The CDR3 length is 13 residues. The V gene's germline CDR1 is SQVTM and CDR2 ANQGSEA. J lost 5 bases, V lost 7 bases, and 7 bases had no gene match. CDR3 nucleotide sequence: TGCAGCGCCGCGGGACAGACAAATGAAAAACTGTTTTTT. Amino acids: CSAAGQTNEKLFF.

This clonotype has ten or more counts. The chain links TRBV7-2 to TRBJ2-5; 14 nucleotides line up with TRBD2. V was pared by 4 bases and J by 4 bases, with 5 bases of the junction left unmatched. This CDR3 contains 16 residues. CDR1 is SGHTA, CDR2 FQGNSA, per germline. The CDR3 DNA follows: TGTGCCAGCAGCTGGGGGACTAGCGGGGGCGGAGAGACCCAGTACTTC. Translated: CASSWGTSGGGETQYF.

This clonotype was observed at least ten times. V usage is TRBV6-2 or TRBV6-3 and J usage is TRBJ2-2; the D gene is possibly TRBD1 (5 bases). Germline V gene sequence: CDR1 MNHEY, CDR2 SVGEGT. This CDR3 region has 16 residues. V gave up 2 bases and J gave up 0 bases, with 10 bases separating them. The CDR3 DNA reads as TGTGCCAGCAGTTACCTAGGGGCCACGAACACCGGGGAGCTGTTTTTT. Encoded protein: CASSYLGATNTGELFF.

The chain couples TRBV5-5 to TRBJ2-1; 7 bases line up with TRBD1. There are 15 residues in the CDR3. Germline values: CDR1 SGHKS, CDR2 YYEKEE (reference sequence). With 2 bases clipped from V and 10 bases from J, the junction kept 12 bases outside the gene matches. CDR3 in DNA: TGTGCCAGCAGCTTAGACAGGGATCTTCTTAGAGAGCAGTTCTTC. Translation: CASSLDRDLLREQFF.